This T cell receptor beta chain came from a study of shared clonotypes between healthy human individuals. The V gene lost 7 bases and the J gene lost 8 bases, with 21 bases spanning the gap. The CDR3 covers 16 residues. Germline CDR1 is MDHEN and CDR2 is SYDVKM. Clones were read by immunoSEQ multiplex PCR, and TCRdb kept only the in-frame ones, dropping some. The sample holds 950,000 to 1,300,000 clones, approximately 76% seen once. The clonotype was recovered from a man between 18 and 35 years old in good health. The chain uses TRBV28 and TRBJ1-6; D possibly corresponds to TRBD1 (5 bases). Sequencing used memory CD4+ T cells sorted from blood. Subset noted: CD45RA-negative fraction. The CDR3 bases are TGTGCCAGCACCAACCGGGGGAGTCTTCCGTATTCACCCCTCCACTTT. It translates to CASTNRGSLPYSPLHF.